These 27 T cell receptor beta chains were all obtained from the same sample, sequenced in a study of lymphopenia after photon versus proton radiotherapy. TCRdb's copy holds only in-frame clones and misses some; the assay was immunoSEQ multiplex PCR. The table lists 53,000 or so clones, over 70% of them singletons, with 29% in the top ten. The material was peripheral blood, obtained from a patient treated with photon-based radiotherapy. The receptors shown here come from a man in his fifties or sixties with gastric cancer.

The J gene is TRBJ2-5, the V gene TRBV9; weak D call: TRBD2 (7 bases). CDR3 length: 16 amino acids. Germline values: CDR1 SGDLS, CDR2 YYNGEE. V was pared by 4 bases and J by 1 base, with 17 bases between. The CDR3 loop is CASSQGRGGGQETQYF. In DNA form, the CDR3 reads TGTGCCAGCAGCCAAGGGAGGGGGGGCGGCCAAGAGACCCAGTACTTC.

In this sample, this clone turned up once. The chain recombines TRBV2 with TRBJ1-3; a weak D match, TRBD1 (5 bases). Trimming took 2 bases from V and 1 from J, leaving 9 bases between them. The CDR3 extends over 15 amino acids. Germline CDR1 is SNHLY and CDR2 is FYNNEI. The CDR3 nucleotides read TGTGCCAGCAGTGAACAGGGAAAATCTGGAAACACCATATATTTT. Its translation is CASSEQGKSGNTIYF.

The V gene is TRBV11-3, the J gene TRBJ2-2, with D unclear. Trimming pared 1 base from V and 7 bases from J, leaving 7 bases between. Germline CDR1 is SGHNT and CDR2 is YENEEA. This CDR3 spans 13 amino acids. Here the CDR3 reads CASSLAPHGELFF. The CDR3 bases are TGTGCCAGCAGCTTAGCCCCTCACGGGGAGCTGTTTTTT.

The rearrangement links TRBV12-5 to TRBJ2-1, with D possibly TRBD1 on 5 matching bases. The V gene's germline CDR1 is LGHNT and CDR2 FRNRAP. V was cut by 1 base and J by 2 bases, with 12 bases left in between. This CDR3 comprises 16 residues. The CDR3 loop is CASGLGQGQAYNEQFF. The CDR3 bases are TGTGCTAGTGGTTTGGGCCAGGGCCAGGCCTACAATGAGCAGTTCTTC.

The rearrangement uses TRBV19 and TRBJ2-1; 9 bases line up with TRBD2. This CDR3 spans 12 amino acids. V shed 10 bases and J 7 bases; nucleotides not matched to a gene: 5. Per germline, CDR1 LNHDA and CDR2 SQIVND (reference sequence). CDR3 in amino acids: CATKAGGNEQFF. CDR3 bases: TGTGCCACCAAGGCGGGGGGGAATGAGCAGTTCTTC.

This clone has just a few counts. The V call is TRBV5-4, the J call TRBJ1-2; TRBD1 aligns across 7 bases. The germline gives CDR1 SGHNT, CDR2 YYREEE (reference sequence). V lost 9 bases and J lost 6; bases outside the gene matches: 8. The CDR3 loop spans 12 amino acids. CDR3 sequence (DNA): TGTGCCATCCAGACAGGGCACAATGGCTACACCTTC. Amino acids: CAIQTGHNGYTF.

This chain links TRBV5-1 with TRBJ2-7, with TRBD2 as a possible D gene (6 bases). Germline V gives CDR1 SGHRS, CDR2 YFSETQ. This CDR3 comprises 14 residues. Trimming took off 2 bases at V and 3 bases at J, with 12 bases between the two ends. The CDR3 nucleotides read TGCGCCAGCAGCTTCGGGGGAGTCCACTACGAGCAGTACTTC. Its protein is CASSFGGVHYEQYF.

The gene calls are TRBV29-1 and TRBJ2-3; maybe TRBD2 (6 bases). V shed 2 bases and J shed 2 bases, with 14 bases lying between them. Germline lookup yields CDR1 SQVTM and CDR2 ANQGSEA. The CDR3 contains 15 residues. The CDR3 bases are TGCAGCGTTGAACTGTCGGGGGTGGCCACAGATACGCAGTATTTT. Its translation is CSVELSGVATDTQYF.

The V gene is TRBV7-2, the J gene TRBJ1-2, with TRBD1 as a possible D gene (5 bases). This CDR3 region has 14 residues. Germline V lookup: CDR1 SGHTA, CDR2 FQGNSA. V was pared by 1 base and J by 6 bases, with 12 bases between. As DNA, the CDR3 is TGTGCCAGCAGCTTAGTGGGGGGGACGAATGGCTACACCTTC. Translated: CASSLVGGTNGYTF.

The chain employs TRBV30 and TRBJ1-5, with D possibly matching TRBD1 (6 bases). CDR3 size: 13 residues. Germline assignment: CDR1 GTSNPN and CDR2 SVGIG (reference sequence). V was clipped by 2 bases and J by 7 bases, with 12 bases between them. The CDR3 loop is CAWSTRGGQPQHF. The CDR3 bases are TGTGCCTGGAGTACCAGGGGTGGGCAGCCCCAGCATTTT.

V is TRBV4-1 and J is TRBJ2-1; TRBD2 agrees at 9 bases. CDR3 length equals 15 residues. CDR1 is MGHRA, CDR2 YSYEKL, per germline. V lost 4 bases, J lost 10 bases, and 11 bases stayed unmatched. The CDR3 protein is CASSPLRQLAGEQFF. The CDR3 DNA is TGCGCCAGCAGCCCTCTCCGTCAGCTAGCGGGAGAGCAGTTCTTC.

In nucleotides, the CDR3 is TGTGCCAGCAGCGTAGGACTAGCGGAGAGCACAGATACGCAGTATTTT. Its translation is CASSVGLAESTDTQYF. The V and J genes are TRBV9 and TRBJ2-3; 9 nucleotides match TRBD2. The CDR3 has 16 residues. CDR1 SGDLS and CDR2 YYNGEE come from the germline V gene. The junction had 2 bases not matched to a gene; V was cut back by 0 bases and J by 0 bases.

This chain joins TRBV5-1 and TRBJ2-3; D gene uncertain. Germline lookup yields CDR1 SGHRS and CDR2 YFSETQ. The CDR3 runs 16 residues. The germline V and J ends were trimmed by 2 bases and 0 bases, with 13 bases remaining between them. The CDR3 loop is CASSLVVPASTDTQYF. The CDR3 region has the DNA TGCGCCAGCAGCTTAGTCGTTCCAGCCAGCACAGATACGCAGTATTTT.

This clone was detected only once. This chain joins TRBV5-6 and TRBJ1-1; TRBD1 aligns across 8 bases. The V and J ends lost 4 bases and 0 bases, in that order; junction bases with no gene match: 5. From germline, CDR1 is SGHDT and CDR2 YYEEEE. The CDR3 is 15 amino acids. The CDR3 region has the DNA TGTGCCAGCAGCGCCGGACAGGGACTGAACACTGAAGCTTTCTTT. Protein: CASSAGQGLNTEAFF.

This chain uses TRBV14 with TRBJ2-7; 9 bases agree with TRBD2. CDR3 size: 15 residues. J gave up 0 bases and V 2 bases, and 2 bases lay outside the gene matches. The germline gives CDR1 SGHDN, CDR2 FVKESK. CDR3 in amino acids: CASSQNSGGSYEQYF. CDR3 nucleotides: TGTGCCAGCAGCCAAAATAGCGGGGGCTCCTACGAGCAGTACTTC.

The CDR3 loop reads CASSYPGTRTHEQYF. As DNA, the CDR3 is TGTGCCAGCAGTTACCCGGGTACGAGAACCCACGAGCAGTACTTC. V and J are TRBV6-5 and TRBJ2-7, with no clear D. V was shortened by 2 bases and J by 5 bases, with 16 bases between the two germline ends. This CDR3 contains 15 residues. The germline CDR1 and CDR2 sequences are MNHEY and SVGAGI.

The rearrangement uses TRBV6-5 and TRBJ1-1, with TRBD1 matching over 8 bases. V trimming: 0 bases; J trimming: 2 bases; junction bases outside the gene matches: 5. Germline loops: CDR1 MNHEY, CDR2 SVGAGI. The CDR3 contains 16 residues. The CDR3 region is CASSYSPGGFNTEAFF. Here the CDR3 DNA reads TGTGCCAGCAGTTACTCTCCAGGGGGCTTTAACACTGAAGCTTTCTTT.

The count of this clone is one. This rearrangement joins TRBV9 to TRBJ2-1, with D maybe TRBD2 (6 bases). V was clipped by 3 bases and J by 5 bases, with 12 bases between them. Germline assignment: CDR1 SGDLS and CDR2 YYNGEE. This CDR3 is 14 amino acids long. CDR3 protein: CASSGGGLHNEQFF. For the CDR3, the DNA is TGTGCCAGCAGCGGTGGGGGACTCCACAATGAGCAGTTCTTC. The variable domain in full, with the rest retrieved from reference TRBV9 and TRBJ2-1, is DSGVTQTPKHLITATGQRVTLRCSPRSGDLSVYWYQQSLDQGLQFLIQYYNGEERAKGNILERFSAQQFPDLHSELNLSSLELGDSALYFCASSGGGLHNEQFFGPGTRLTVL.

The rearrangement links TRBV7-9 to TRBJ1-1; D is perhaps TRBD1 (5 bases). The germline V gene encodes CDR1 SEHNR and CDR2 FQNEAQ (reference sequence). This CDR3 is 15 amino acids long. The germline V and J ends were trimmed by 5 bases and 0 bases, with 13 bases remaining between them. CDR3 sequence: CASSQADSLNTEAFF. CDR3 nucleotides: TGTGCCAGCAGCCAAGCTGACAGCTTGAACACTGAAGCTTTCTTT.

This chain uses TRBV4-1 with TRBJ2-7, with TRBD2 matching 7 bases. Germline lookup yields CDR1 MGHRA and CDR2 YSYEKL. V trimming: 5 bases; J trimming: 3 bases; junction bases outside the gene matches: 7. The CDR3 totals 14 residues. In DNA, the CDR3 is TGCGCCAGCAGCTACGGGGCTAGCGGCTACGAGCAGTACTTC. It translates to CASSYGASGYEQYF.

The J gene is TRBJ2-2, the V gene TRBV13; tentative D call: TRBD1 (5 bases). There are 12 residues in the CDR3. With 6 bases removed from V and 6 bases from J, the gap between germline ends came to 8 bases. The V gene's germline CDR1 is PRHDT and CDR2 FYEKMQ (reference sequence). The CDR3 sequence is CASSRGPGELFF. DNA for the CDR3: TGTGCCAGCAGTAGGGGTCCCGGGGAGCTGTTTTTT.

The chain links TRBV2 to TRBJ2-3, with TRBD2 matching 10 bases. CDR3 size: 14 residues. CDR1 and CDR2 (germline): SNHLY, FYNNEI. V lost 2 bases, J lost 9 bases, and 5 bases stayed unmatched. The CDR3 sequence: CASSEQLAGRTQYF. CDR3 sequence (DNA): TGTGCCAGCAGTGAACAACTAGCGGGACGGACGCAGTATTTT.

The rearrangement uses TRBV9 and TRBJ2-7; 13 bases fit TRBD2. In germline, CDR1 is SGDLS, CDR2 YYNGEE. The junction had 6 bases not matched to a gene; V was cut back by 0 bases and J by 9 bases. There are 15 residues in the CDR3. DNA of the CDR3: TGTGCCAGCAGCGTAGACGGGACTAGCGGGATAGGGCAGTACTTC. The encoded protein is CASSVDGTSGIGQYF. Complete variable domain (other parts from reference TRBV9 and TRBJ2-7): DSGVTQTPKHLITATGQRVTLRCSPRSGDLSVYWYQQSLDQGLQFLIQYYNGEERAKGNILERFSAQQFPDLHSELNLSSLELGDSALYFCASSVDGTSGIGQYFGPGTRLTVT.

The V and J genes are TRBV6-1 and TRBJ2-1; 7 positions agree with TRBD1. The CDR3 loop spans 15 amino acids. From germline, CDR1 is MNHNS and CDR2 SASEGT. Germline trimming cut 2 bases from V and 5 bases from J; bases unmatched to any gene: 6. The CDR3 DNA reads as TGTGCCAGCAGTGAAATGGGACAGAGGAACAATGAGCAGTTCTTC. As protein: CASSEMGQRNNEQFF.

This clone was found once. The genes are TRBV7-2 and TRBJ1-5; D unclear. The CDR3 covers 13 residues. The V end lost 1 base, the J end lost 6 bases, and 7 bases lay between the germline ends. Germline assignment: CDR1 SGHTA and CDR2 FQGNSA. The CDR3 coding sequence is TGTGCCAGCAGCTTAGACGCGGGTCAGCCCCAGCATTTT. Protein: CASSLDAGQPQHF.

This clone came up once. V and J are TRBV19 and TRBJ2-3; no firm D call. Germline loops: CDR1 LNHDA, CDR2 SQIVND (reference sequence). Trimming left V 6 bases short and J 4 bases short, with 11 bases between. The CDR3 loop spans 13 amino acids. The CDR3 DNA sequence: TGTGCCAGTAGCAGTGAGGAAGCAGATACGCAGTATTTT. It yields the protein CASSSEEADTQYF.

This clone has a single count. V gene TRBV2 combines with J gene TRBJ1-2; D remains unclear. This CDR3 contains 14 residues. Germline CDR1 is SNHLY and CDR2 is FYNNEI. Trimming left V 5 bases short and J 4 bases short, with 14 bases between. Here the CDR3 reads CASSPRGMSYGYTF. The CDR3 DNA sequence: TGTGCCAGCAGTCCTCGGGGAATGAGCTATGGCTACACCTTC.